Listed below are T cell receptor beta chains from one sample, sequenced in a study of blood T cell repertoires in COVID-19. The data were produced by immunoSEQ multiplex PCR, yet TCRdb's version contains in-frame clones alone and is incomplete. The sample contains more than 85,000 clones, around 80% of which appear only once. Sequenced material: peripheral blood. The receptor source for this set is a woman aged 80 or older with acute or convalescent COVID-19. Both conserved end residues are part of each CDR3.

CDR3 protein	J gene	V gene
CAWDSLSGANVLTF	TRBJ2-6	TRBV30
CASSETGGVNQPQHF	TRBJ1-5	TRBV25-1
CATSPVGQGVGYTF	TRBJ1-2	TRBV2
CASSQAGSGNTIYF	TRBJ1-3	TRBV4-3
CASSLNRGLSTGELFF	TRBJ2-2	TRBV27
CASSQGIGTSGGNNEQFF	TRBJ2-1	TRBV4-2
CASSTTGPSNQPQHF	TRBJ1-5	TRBV19
CASSLSRQSGELFF	TRBJ2-2	TRBV27
CASSLLGGGNTEAFF	TRBJ1-1	TRBV28
CASSLDQGVQETQYF	TRBJ2-5	TRBV7-9
CASSFLAGVTDTQYF	TRBJ2-3	TRBV7-2
CASSSLPGSNTGELFF	TRBJ2-2	TRBV4-1
CASSVTGGTSGNTIYF	TRBJ1-3	TRBV9
CASSLDWYGIYGYTF	TRBJ1-2	TRBV27
CASSWTSGNEQFF	TRBJ2-1	TRBV9
CASSLGEASHNEQFF	TRBJ2-1	TRBV11-3
CASSQEGGQGRDTEAFF	TRBJ1-1	TRBV4-3
CASSFTRVRGISNTGELFF	TRBJ2-2	TRBV11-2
CSATRLLEQYF	TRBJ2-7	TRBV20-1
CASSRQGQSNQPQHF	TRBJ1-5	TRBV11-2
CAWTLPRPGGGELFF	TRBJ2-2	TRBV30
CASILQGPDQETQYF	TRBJ2-5	TRBV21-1
CASSPGPSNQPQHF	TRBJ1-5	TRBV7-9
CASSQGSGETQYF	TRBJ2-5	TRBV18
CASSQQPGNNEQFF	TRBJ2-1	TRBV3-1/TRBV3-2
CASTPGDGYTEAFF	TRBJ1-1	TRBV5-6
CASSSPDRGIQYF	TRBJ2-4	TRBV5-4
CASSGGSSYNEQFF	TRBJ2-1	TRBV6-5
CASSSHGSSYEQYF	TRBJ2-7	TRBV7-2
CASSQDLQGDTQYF	TRBJ2-3	TRBV4-2
CASSEGVGNTIYF	TRBJ1-3	TRBV18